This TCR beta chain was recovered during a study of blood T cell repertoires in COVID-19. Study as a whole: From the United States, Italy and Spain came samples of acute and convalescent COVID-19.

The CDR3 is made up of 15 amino acids. CDR1 and CDR2 from the germline V gene are LGHNA and YNFKEQ. The germline V and J ends were trimmed by 0 bases and 0 bases, with 7 bases remaining between them. The data were produced by immunoSEQ multiplex PCR, yet TCRdb's version contains in-frame clones alone and is incomplete. The data show tens of thousands of clones, approximately 84% seen once. This clonotype originated in a man in his fifties or sixties with COVID-19, enrolled during active disease. Sequencing was done on a sample of peripheral blood. V usage is TRBV4-2 and J usage is TRBJ2-3; D perhaps matches TRBD2 (6 bases). In nucleotides, the CDR3 is TGTGCCAGCAGCCAAGAGCTAGCGAGCACAGATACGCAGTATTTT. This encodes CASSQELASTDTQYF.